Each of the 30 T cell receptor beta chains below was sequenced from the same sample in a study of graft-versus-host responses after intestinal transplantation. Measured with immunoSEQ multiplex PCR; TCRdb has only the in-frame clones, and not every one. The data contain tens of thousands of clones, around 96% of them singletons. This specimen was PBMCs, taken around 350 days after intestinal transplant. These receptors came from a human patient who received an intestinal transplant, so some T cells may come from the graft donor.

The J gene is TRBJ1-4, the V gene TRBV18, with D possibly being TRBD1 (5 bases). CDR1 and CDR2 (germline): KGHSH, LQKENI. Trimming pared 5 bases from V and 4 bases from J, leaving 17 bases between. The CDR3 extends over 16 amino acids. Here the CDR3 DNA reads TGTGCCAGCTCAGAACAGGCGGGACCGAGTAATGAAAAACTGTTTTTT. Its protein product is CASSEQAGPSNEKLFF.

CDR3 amino acids: CASSLRGQNTGELFF. CDR3 sequence (DNA): TGTGCCAGCAGCTTAAGGGGACAGAACACCGGGGAGCTGTTTTTT. This chain uses TRBV7-2 with TRBJ2-2; maybe TRBD1 (6 bases). V shed 2 bases and J shed 1 base, with 8 bases lying between them. Germline loops: CDR1 SGHTA, CDR2 FQGNSA. The CDR3 covers 15 residues.

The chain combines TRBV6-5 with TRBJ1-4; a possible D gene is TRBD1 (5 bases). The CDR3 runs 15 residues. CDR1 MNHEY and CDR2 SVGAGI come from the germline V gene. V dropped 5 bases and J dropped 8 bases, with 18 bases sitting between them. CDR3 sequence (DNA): TGTGCCAGCAGTAAAACCGGTAGTGGGGGAGAAAAACTGTTTTTT. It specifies CASSKTGSGGEKLFF.

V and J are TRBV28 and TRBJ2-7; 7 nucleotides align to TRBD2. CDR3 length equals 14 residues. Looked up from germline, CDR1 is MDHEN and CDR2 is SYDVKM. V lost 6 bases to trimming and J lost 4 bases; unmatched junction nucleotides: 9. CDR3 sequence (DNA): TGTGCCAGCAGGTCCGGGACTACACTTTACGAGCAGTACTTC. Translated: CASRSGTTLYEQYF. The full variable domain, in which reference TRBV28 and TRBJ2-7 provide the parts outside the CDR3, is DVKVTQSSRYLVKRTGEKVFLECVQDMDHENMFWYRQDPGLGLRLIYFSYDVKMKEKGDIPEGYSVSREKKERFSLILESASTNQTSMYLCASRSGTTLYEQYFGPGTRLTVT.

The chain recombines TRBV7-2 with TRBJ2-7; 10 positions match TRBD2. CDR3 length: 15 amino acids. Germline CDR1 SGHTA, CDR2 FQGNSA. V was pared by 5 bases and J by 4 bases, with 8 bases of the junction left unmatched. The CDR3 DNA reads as TGTGCCAGCAGCCTCCCTAGCGGGGGACTATACGAGCAGTACTTC. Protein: CASSLPSGGLYEQYF.

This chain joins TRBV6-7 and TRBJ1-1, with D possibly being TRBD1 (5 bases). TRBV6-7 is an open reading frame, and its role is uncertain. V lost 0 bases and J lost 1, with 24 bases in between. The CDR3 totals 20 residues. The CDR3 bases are TGTGCCAGCAGTTACTCGATTTATCCGGGACTTTATACTCCGAACACTGAAGCTTTCTTT. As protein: CASSYSIYPGLYTPNTEAFF.

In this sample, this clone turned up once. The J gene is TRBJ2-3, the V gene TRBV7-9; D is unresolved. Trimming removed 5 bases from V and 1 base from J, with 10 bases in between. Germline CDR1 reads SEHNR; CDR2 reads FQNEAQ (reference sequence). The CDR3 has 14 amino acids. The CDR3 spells CASSRAFGTDTQYF. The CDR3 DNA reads TGTGCCAGCAGCCGGGCCTTCGGCACAGATACGCAGTATTTT.

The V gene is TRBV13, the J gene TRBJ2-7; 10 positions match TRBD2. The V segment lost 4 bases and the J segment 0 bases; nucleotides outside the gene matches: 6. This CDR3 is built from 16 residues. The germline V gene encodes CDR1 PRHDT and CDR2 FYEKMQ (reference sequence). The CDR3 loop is CASSSRTSGSSYEQYF. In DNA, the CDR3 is TGTGCCAGCAGCTCCAGGACTAGCGGCTCCTCCTACGAGCAGTACTTC. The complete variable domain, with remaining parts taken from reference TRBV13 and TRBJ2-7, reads AAGVIQSPRHLIKEKRETATLKCYPIPRHDTVYWYQQGPGQDPQFLISFYEKMQSDKGSIPDRFSAQQFSDYHSELNMSSLELGDSALYFCASSSRTSGSSYEQYFGPGTRLTVT.

The CDR3 DNA sequence: TGTGCCAGCAGTGACCCCACAGGGACTGGCTACACCTTC. Encoded protein: CASSDPTGTGYTF. The rearrangement links TRBV6-4 to TRBJ1-2, with D perhaps TRBD1 (6 bases). CDR1 is MRHNA, CDR2 SNTAGT, per germline. V lost 2 bases to trimming and J lost 7 bases, with 11 bases between them. The CDR3 is made up of 13 amino acids.

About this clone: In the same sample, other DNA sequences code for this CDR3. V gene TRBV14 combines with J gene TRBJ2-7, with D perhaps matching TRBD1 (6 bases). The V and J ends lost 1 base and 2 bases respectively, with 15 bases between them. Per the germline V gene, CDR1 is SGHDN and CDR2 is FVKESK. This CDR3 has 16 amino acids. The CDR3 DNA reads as TGTGCCAGCAGCCAAGTAGGACAGCCGACGACCTACGAGCAGTACTTC. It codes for CASSQVGQPTTYEQYF.

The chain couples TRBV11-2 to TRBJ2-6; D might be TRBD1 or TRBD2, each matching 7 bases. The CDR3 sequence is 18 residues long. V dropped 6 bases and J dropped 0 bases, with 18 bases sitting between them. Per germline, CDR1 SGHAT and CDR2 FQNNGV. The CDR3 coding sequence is TGTGCCAGCAGATTGCAGGGGGGGGTTTCCTCTGGGGCCAACGTCCTGACTTTC. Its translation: CASRLQGGVSSGANVLTF.

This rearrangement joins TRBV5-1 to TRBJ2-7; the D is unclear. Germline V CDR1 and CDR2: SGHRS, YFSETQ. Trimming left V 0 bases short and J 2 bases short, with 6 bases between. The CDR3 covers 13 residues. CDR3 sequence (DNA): TGCGCCAGCAGCTTGGACGGAGCCTACGAGCAGTACTTC. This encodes CASSLDGAYEQYF.

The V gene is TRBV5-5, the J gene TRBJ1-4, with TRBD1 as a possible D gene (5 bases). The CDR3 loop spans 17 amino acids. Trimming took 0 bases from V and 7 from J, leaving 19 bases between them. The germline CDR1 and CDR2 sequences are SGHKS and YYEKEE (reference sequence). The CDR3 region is CASSLAGWGRDREKLFF. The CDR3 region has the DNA TGTGCCAGCAGCTTGGCCGGTTGGGGGAGGGATCGTGAAAAACTGTTTTTT.

Here the CDR3 reads CASSPPTYSNQPQHF. CDR3 DNA sequence: TGTGCCAGCTCACCACCTACCTATAGCAATCAGCCCCAGCATTTT. The V gene is TRBV18, the J gene TRBJ1-5; D gene unclear. The CDR3 runs to 15 residues. CDR1 KGHSH and CDR2 LQKENI come from the germline V gene. V was clipped by 0 bases and J by 0 bases, with 6 bases between them.

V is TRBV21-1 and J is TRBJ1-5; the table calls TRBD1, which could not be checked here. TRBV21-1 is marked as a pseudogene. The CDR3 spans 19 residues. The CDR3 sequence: CASSKDGCLRGISNQPQHF. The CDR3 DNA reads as TGTGCCAGCAGCAAAGATGGCTGCCTCAGGGGTATAAGCAATCAGCCCCAGCATTTT.

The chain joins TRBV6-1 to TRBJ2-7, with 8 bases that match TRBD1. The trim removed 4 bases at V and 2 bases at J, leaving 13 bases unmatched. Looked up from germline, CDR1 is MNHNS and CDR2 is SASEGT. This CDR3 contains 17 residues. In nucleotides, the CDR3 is TGTGCCAGCAGTGGGTTGCCACGGGACAGGCTACCCTACGAGCAGTACTTC. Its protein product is CASSGLPRDRLPYEQYF.

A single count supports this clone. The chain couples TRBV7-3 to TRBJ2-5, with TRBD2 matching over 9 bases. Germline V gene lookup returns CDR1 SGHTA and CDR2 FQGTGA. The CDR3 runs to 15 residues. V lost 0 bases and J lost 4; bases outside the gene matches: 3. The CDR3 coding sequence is TGTGCCAGCAGCTTAACTGGGACTAGCACAGAGACCCAGTACTTC. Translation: CASSLTGTSTETQYF. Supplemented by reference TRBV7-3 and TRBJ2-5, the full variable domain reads GAGVSQTPSNKVTEKGKYVELRCDPISGHTALYWYRQSLGQGPEFLIYFQGTGAADDSGLPNDRFFAVRPEGSVSTLKIQRTERGDSAVYLCASSLTGTSTETQYFGPGTRLLVL.

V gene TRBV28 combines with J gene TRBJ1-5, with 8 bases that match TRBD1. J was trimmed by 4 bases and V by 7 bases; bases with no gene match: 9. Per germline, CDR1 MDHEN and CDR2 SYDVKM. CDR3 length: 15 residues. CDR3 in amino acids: CASTEDRVGNQPQHF. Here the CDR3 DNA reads TGTGCCAGCACCGAGGACAGGGTCGGAAATCAGCCCCAGCATTTT. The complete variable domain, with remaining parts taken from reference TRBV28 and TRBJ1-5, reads DVKVTQSSRYLVKRTGEKVFLECVQDMDHENMFWYRQDPGLGLRLIYFSYDVKMKEKGDIPEGYSVSREKKERFSLILESASTNQTSMYLCASTEDRVGNQPQHFGDGTRLSIL.

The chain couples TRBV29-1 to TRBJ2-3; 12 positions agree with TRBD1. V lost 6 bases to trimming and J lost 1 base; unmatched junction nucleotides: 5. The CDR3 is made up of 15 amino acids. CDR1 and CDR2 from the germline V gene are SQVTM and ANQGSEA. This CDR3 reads CSVTGQGARTDTQYF. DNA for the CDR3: TGCAGCGTCACGGGACAGGGGGCTCGCACAGATACGCAGTATTTT.

In DNA form, the CDR3 reads TGTGCCAGCGGAGAGGTTCTCGACACCGGGGAGCTGTTTTTT. Translation: CASGEVLDTGELFF. This chain joins TRBV5-6 and TRBJ2-2; D is undetermined. With 7 bases removed from V and 3 bases from J, the gap between germline ends came to 13 bases. Germline CDR1 SGHDT, CDR2 YYEEEE. The CDR3 runs to 14 residues.

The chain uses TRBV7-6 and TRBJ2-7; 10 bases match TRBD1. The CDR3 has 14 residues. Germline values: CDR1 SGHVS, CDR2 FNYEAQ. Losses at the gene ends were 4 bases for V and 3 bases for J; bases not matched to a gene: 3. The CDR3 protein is CASSSGDRGYEQYF. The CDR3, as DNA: TGTGCCAGCAGCTCAGGGGACAGGGGCTACGAGCAGTACTTC.

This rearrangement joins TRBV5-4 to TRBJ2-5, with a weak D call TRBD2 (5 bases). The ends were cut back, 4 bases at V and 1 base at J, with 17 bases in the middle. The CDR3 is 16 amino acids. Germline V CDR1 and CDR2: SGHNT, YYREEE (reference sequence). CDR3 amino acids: CASSAPPGGGQETQYF. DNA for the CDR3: TGTGCCAGCAGCGCGCCGCCGGGCGGAGGCCAAGAGACCCAGTACTTC.

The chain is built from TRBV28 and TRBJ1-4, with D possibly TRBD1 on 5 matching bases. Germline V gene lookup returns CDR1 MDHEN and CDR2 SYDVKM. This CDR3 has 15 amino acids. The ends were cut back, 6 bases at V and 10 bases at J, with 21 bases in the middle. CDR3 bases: TGTGCCAGCAGCTTCGAGGTTAGGGGAGGGCTAAAACTGTTTTTT. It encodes CASSFEVRGGLKLFF.

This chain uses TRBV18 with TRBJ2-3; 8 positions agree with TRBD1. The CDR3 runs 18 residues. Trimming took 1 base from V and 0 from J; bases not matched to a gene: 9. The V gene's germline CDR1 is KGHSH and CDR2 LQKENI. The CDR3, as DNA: TGTGCCAGCTCACCACAAGGACAGGGCATTGCTAGCACAGATACGCAGTATTTT. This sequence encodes CASSPQGQGIASTDTQYF.

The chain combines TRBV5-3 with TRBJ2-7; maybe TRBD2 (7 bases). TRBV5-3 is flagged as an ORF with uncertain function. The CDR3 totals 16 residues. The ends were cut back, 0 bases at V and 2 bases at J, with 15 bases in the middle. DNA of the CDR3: TGTGCCAGAAGCTTGGAGGGGGAGGGCCTGACCTACGAGCAGTACTTC. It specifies CARSLEGEGLTYEQYF.

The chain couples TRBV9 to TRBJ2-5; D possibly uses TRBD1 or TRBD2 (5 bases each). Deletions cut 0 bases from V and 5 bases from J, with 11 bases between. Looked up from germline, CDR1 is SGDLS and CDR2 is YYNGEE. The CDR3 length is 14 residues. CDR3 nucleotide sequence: TGTGCCAGCAGCGTAGAGCCCGGGGCTGAGACCCAGTACTTC. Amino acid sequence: CASSVEPGAETQYF.

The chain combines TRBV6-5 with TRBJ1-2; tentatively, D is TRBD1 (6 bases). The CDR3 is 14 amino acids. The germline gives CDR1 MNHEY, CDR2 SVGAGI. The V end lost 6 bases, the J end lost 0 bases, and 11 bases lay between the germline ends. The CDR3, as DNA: TGTGCCAGCAGCGCAGGGGCGGCTAACTATGGCTACACCTTC. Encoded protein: CASSAGAANYGYTF.

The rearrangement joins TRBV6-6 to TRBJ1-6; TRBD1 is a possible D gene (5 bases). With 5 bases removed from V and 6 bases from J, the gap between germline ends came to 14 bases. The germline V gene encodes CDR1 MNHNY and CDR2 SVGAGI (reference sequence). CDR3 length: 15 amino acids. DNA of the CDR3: TGTGCCAGCAGTCCCTGGGGGTCAAGTAATTCACCCCTCCACTTT. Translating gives CASSPWGSSNSPLHF.

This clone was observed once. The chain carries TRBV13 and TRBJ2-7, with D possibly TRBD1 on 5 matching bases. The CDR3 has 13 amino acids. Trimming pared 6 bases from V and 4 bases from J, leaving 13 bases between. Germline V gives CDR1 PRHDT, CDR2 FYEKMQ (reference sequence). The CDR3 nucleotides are TGTGCCAGCAGTTACAGGATGGAATACGAGCAGTACTTC. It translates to CASSYRMEYEQYF.

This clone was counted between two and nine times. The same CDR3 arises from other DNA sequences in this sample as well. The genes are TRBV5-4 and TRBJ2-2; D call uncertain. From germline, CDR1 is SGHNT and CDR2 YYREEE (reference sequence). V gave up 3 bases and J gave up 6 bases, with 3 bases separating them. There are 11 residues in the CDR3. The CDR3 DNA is TGTGCCAGCAGCTCCGCCGGGGAGCTGTTTTTT. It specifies CASSSAGELFF.